The 23 T cell receptor beta chains in this list originate from one sample, sequenced in a study of regulatory T cells in long-lasting Graves disease (dated by TCRdb to 2020 to 2023). The library was built by means of multiplex PCR. Instrument on record: Illumina HiSeq 4000. To build TCR beta libraries, CDR3 regions were amplified by Arm-PCR using iRepertoire HTBI primers. TCRdb handled the public reads itself, with Q25 trimming in fastp and clone calling in MiXCR, and kept productive beta chains. Each entry merges the rows of one CDR3 protein and shows their most common DNA and genes. This sample comprises 400,000 to 500,000 distinct CDR3 sequences, 15% of them detected only once. About 7.6% of the sample comes from the top ten. The time point label on this specimen signifies: newly diagnosed GD, antithyroid drugs for less than 3 months. RNA was extracted from PBMCs in TRIzol for both TCR sequencing and RNA sequencing.

These data were likewise used in another study, on T cells in Graves' hyperthyroidism and ophthalmopathy.

Specimen: peripheral blood mononuclear cells (PBMCs), collected at new diagnosis, from a patient treated with antithyroid drugs. The receptors shown here come from a woman aged 40 to 50 with Graves disease. Donor details come from another sample of the same person, matched by shared clones.

The chain joins TRBV19 to TRBJ1-4; D call uncertain. Deletions cut 6 bases from V and 5 bases from J, with 16 bases between. Germline V CDR1 and CDR2: LNHDA, SQIVND (reference sequence). The CDR3 spans 15 residues. As DNA, the CDR3 is TGTGCCAGTAGGCCTCGGTTGTCATCGAATGAAAAACTGTTTTTT. It is translated as CASRPRLSSNEKLFF.

In this sample, this clonotype turned up many times. The chain recombines TRBV30 with TRBJ1-6; D is undetermined. The germline V gene has CDR1 GTSNPN and CDR2 SVGIG (reference sequence). The V end was cut by 4 bases, the J end by 1 base, with 8 bases between. This CDR3 has 14 amino acids. This CDR3 is CAWTLGSYNSPLHF. The CDR3 bases are TGTGCCTGGACGCTGGGGTCCTATAATTCACCCCTCCACTTT.

The chain links TRBV4-1 to TRBJ1-3, with TRBD1 identical over 8 bases. CDR3 length: 19 amino acids. V trimming: 1 base; J trimming: 0 bases; junction bases outside the gene matches: 11. Germline CDR1 reads MGHRA; CDR2 reads YSYEKL. As DNA, the CDR3 is TGCGCCAGCAGCCAAGGGAGACAGGGGAGTCGGCGCTCTGGAAACACCATATATTTT. This translates into CASSQGRQGSRRSGNTIYF.

This clonotype was counted at least ten times. The chain carries TRBV7-2 and TRBJ2-5; D unclear. Germline V gene lookup returns CDR1 SGHTA and CDR2 FQGNSA. CDR3 length: 15 amino acids. V was trimmed by 1 base and J by 7 bases, leaving 16 bases between them. The CDR3 spells CASSLESPIYGTQYF. The CDR3, as DNA: TGTGCCAGCAGCTTAGAATCCCCCATCTACGGGACCCAGTACTTC.

The CDR3 sequence: CSARAGVGETQYF. The CDR3 nucleotides read TGCAGTGCTAGAGCGGGAGTCGGGGAGACCCAGTACTTC. The rearrangement joins TRBV20-1 to TRBJ2-5, with D possibly being TRBD2 (6 bases). Germline CDR1 and CDR2: DFQATT and SNEGSKA (reference sequence). The CDR3 contains 13 residues. Between the trimmed V and J ends, which lost 1 base and 5 bases, there was a span of 11 bases.

This chain joins TRBV7-8 and TRBJ1-1; TRBD1 is a possible D gene (5 bases). V was trimmed by 3 bases and J by 1 base, leaving 9 bases between them. The CDR3 consists of 14 residues. Germline CDR1 and CDR2: SGHVS and FQNEAQ. CDR3 sequence reads: CASSFGTWNTEAFF. CDR3 DNA: TGTGCCAGCAGCTTTGGGACGTGGAACACTGAAGCTTTCTTT.

The sample holds a few counts of this clonotype. The V gene is TRBV20-1, the J gene TRBJ1-2; TRBD1 might be the D (6 bases). Germline lookup yields CDR1 DFQATT and CDR2 SNEGSKA (reference sequence). The CDR3 sequence is 15 residues long. Trimming removed 0 bases at V and 7 bases at J, with 18 bases between. CDR3 coding DNA: TGCAGTGCTAGAGATTTTAGGACCGGGGGCGGTGGCTACACCTTC. Translating gives CSARDFRTGGGGYTF.

The chain uses TRBV5-6 and TRBJ2-5; 9 bases line up with TRBD2. Germline V gene sequence: CDR1 SGHDT, CDR2 YYEEEE. Unmatched junction bases numbered 5, after V lost 0 bases and J lost 5 bases. This CDR3 has 15 residues. The CDR3 DNA reads as TGTGCCAGCAGCTTGGTGTCTAGCGGGATCGAGACCCAGTACTTC. Translation gives CASSLVSSGIETQYF.

The sample holds many counts of this clonotype. The chain uses TRBV20-1 and TRBJ2-5; 12 bases agree with TRBD2. V lost 4 bases, J lost 6 bases, and 15 bases stayed unmatched. The CDR3 loop spans 17 amino acids. In germline, CDR1 is DFQATT, CDR2 SNEGSKA (reference sequence). This CDR3 reads CSATTSLTSGSLKTQYF. CDR3 in DNA: TGCAGTGCTACAACTTCACTGACTAGCGGGAGCTTGAAGACCCAGTACTTC.

The CDR3 DNA reads TGTGCCAGCAGCCAAAGTTCGGACCACTACAATGAGCAGTTCTTC. It encodes CASSQSSDHYNEQFF. This rearrangement joins TRBV3-1 to TRBJ2-1; D gene ambiguous. This CDR3 is 15 amino acids long. Germline CDR1 LGHDT, CDR2 YNNKEL (reference sequence). The V end lost 2 bases, the J end lost 3 bases, and 11 bases lay between the germline ends.

V and J are TRBV19 and TRBJ1-4; D possibly corresponds to TRBD1 (5 bases). Trimming pared 8 bases from V and 8 bases from J, leaving 15 bases between. The CDR3 consists of 13 residues. Germline values: CDR1 LNHDA, CDR2 SQIVND (reference sequence). CDR3 in amino acids: CASEGRGEEKLFF. The CDR3 nucleotides are TGTGCCAGTGAGGGACGGGGCGAGGAAAAACTGTTTTTT.

This clonotype has a handful of counts. The gene calls are TRBV7-9 and TRBJ2-1; unclear D gene. This CDR3 comprises 11 residues. Germline V gives CDR1 SEHNR, CDR2 FQNEAQ (reference sequence). Deletions cut 8 bases from V and 12 bases from J, with 14 bases between. In nucleotides, the CDR3 is TGTGCCAGCGAAGACCCTGAGTCGCAGTTCTTC. It translates to CASEDPESQFF.

V is TRBV5-1 and J is TRBJ2-3, with no clear D. The V gene lost 1 base and the J gene lost 0 bases, with 9 bases spanning the gap. This CDR3 is built from 15 residues. Germline-derived CDR1 and CDR2 are SGHRS and YFSETQ. In DNA form, the CDR3 reads TGCGCCAGCAGCTTGTTCCCCTCTAGCACAGATACGCAGTATTTT. This sequence encodes CASSLFPSSTDTQYF.

This clonotype was recorded many times. The chain has TRBV27 and TRBJ2-2; perhaps TRBD2 as D (6 bases). The CDR3 totals 16 residues. With 7 bases removed from V and 5 bases from J, the gap between germline ends came to 20 bases. In germline, CDR1 is MNHEY, CDR2 SMNVEV (reference sequence). CDR3 nucleotides: TGTGCCAGCACCCAAGAGCCGGGAGACAGTACCGGGGAGCTGTTTTTT. Protein: CASTQEPGDSTGELFF.

This clonotype was detected a few times. V gene TRBV15 combines with J gene TRBJ2-3, with D possibly being TRBD1 (5 bases). The CDR3 runs 12 residues. V was clipped by 8 bases and J by 6 bases, with 12 bases between them. From germline, CDR1 is LNHNV and CDR2 YYDKDF (reference sequence). For the CDR3, the DNA is TGTGCCACCGGGGCGCTCTTGGATACGCAGTATTTT. Translated, it gives CATGALLDTQYF.

This rearrangement joins TRBV6-1 to TRBJ2-7; 9 nucleotides agree with TRBD1. The CDR3 runs 14 residues. The germline gives CDR1 MNHNS, CDR2 SASEGT. The J segment lost 2 bases and the V segment lost 8 bases, leaving 7 bases of the junction unmatched. The CDR3 sequence: CASLRDRAPYEQYF. As DNA, the CDR3 is TGTGCCAGCCTGCGGGACAGGGCCCCCTACGAGCAGTACTTC.

The table lists this clonotype with many counts. This sequence joins TRBV24-1 and TRBJ2-5, with 8 bases aligning to TRBD2. This CDR3 has 15 residues. The V gene's germline CDR1 is KGHDR and CDR2 SFDVKD. The V segment lost 4 bases and the J segment 5 bases; nucleotides outside the gene matches: 8. The CDR3 bases are TGTGCCACCAGTGAGGAGCGGGAGCAGGATGAGACCCAGTACTTC. It is translated as CATSEEREQDETQYF.

In its sample, this clonotype was seen many times. The J gene is TRBJ2-2, the V gene TRBV7-9; 8 bases are shared with TRBD1. V shed 5 bases and J 6 bases; nucleotides not matched to a gene: 11. The CDR3 totals 16 residues. Germline lookup yields CDR1 SEHNR and CDR2 FQNEAQ (reference sequence). CDR3 amino acids: CASSGQGGGVAGELFF. The CDR3 DNA reads TGTGCCAGCAGCGGACAGGGCGGTGGGGTTGCCGGGGAGCTGTTTTTT.

This clonotype was found many times. V usage is TRBV5-1 and J usage is TRBJ2-7, with TRBD2 matching over 10 bases. V trimming: 4 bases; J trimming: 5 bases; junction bases outside the gene matches: 3. In germline, CDR1 is SGHRS, CDR2 YFSETQ. The CDR3 has 13 residues. The CDR3 loop reads CASSEGTSDEQYF. CDR3 in DNA: TGCGCCAGCAGCGAAGGGACTAGCGACGAGCAGTACTTC.

This clonotype has at least ten counts. Written as DNA, the CDR3 is TGTGCCAGCAGTGGTAGGGGCAGTTGGAGCGGGAGCTACGAGCAGTACTTC. It specifies CASSGRGSWSGSYEQYF. V usage is TRBV2 and J usage is TRBJ2-7; 8 positions agree with TRBD2. The CDR3 is 17 residues long. Germline V CDR1 and CDR2: SNHLY, FYNNEI. V lost 4 bases to trimming and J lost 3 bases; unmatched junction nucleotides: 14.

This clonotype was observed many times. The rearrangement uses TRBV28 and TRBJ2-1; D gene ambiguous. The CDR3 loop spans 16 amino acids. V lost 5 bases and J 3 bases, leaving 17 bases between the germline ends. CDR1 is MDHEN, CDR2 SYDVKM, per germline. The CDR3: CASSPPDHWLYNEQFF. CDR3 in DNA: TGTGCCAGCAGTCCACCCGACCACTGGCTCTACAATGAGCAGTTCTTC. The full variable domain, rest sourced from reference TRBV28 and TRBJ2-1, is DVKVTQSSRYLVKRTGEKVFLECVQDMDHENMFWYRQDPGLGLRLIYFSYDVKMKEKGDIPEGYSVSREKKERFSLILESASTNQTSMYLCASSPPDHWLYNEQFFGPGTRLTVL.

This clonotype appeared many times. CDR3 loop: CASSLDIGTVDYEQYF. CDR3 in DNA: TGTGCCAGCAGCTTAGATATAGGGACAGTAGACTACGAGCAGTACTTC. J is TRBJ2-7 and V is TRBV7-9, with TRBD1 identical over 7 bases. The germline V gene encodes CDR1 SEHNR and CDR2 FQNEAQ (reference sequence). This CDR3 is built from 16 residues. The V gene end was trimmed by 1 base and the J gene end by 3 bases; junction bases not matched to a gene: 9.

The rearrangement joins TRBV20-1 to TRBJ2-7; D call uncertain. Germline CDR1 DFQATT, CDR2 SNEGSKA (reference sequence). V lost 4 bases and J 2 bases, leaving 15 bases between the germline ends. The CDR3 is 14 amino acids. The CDR3 DNA follows: TGCAGTGCTACCCCTCGCCGGGCCCCCTACGAGCAGTACTTC. This encodes CSATPRRAPYEQYF.